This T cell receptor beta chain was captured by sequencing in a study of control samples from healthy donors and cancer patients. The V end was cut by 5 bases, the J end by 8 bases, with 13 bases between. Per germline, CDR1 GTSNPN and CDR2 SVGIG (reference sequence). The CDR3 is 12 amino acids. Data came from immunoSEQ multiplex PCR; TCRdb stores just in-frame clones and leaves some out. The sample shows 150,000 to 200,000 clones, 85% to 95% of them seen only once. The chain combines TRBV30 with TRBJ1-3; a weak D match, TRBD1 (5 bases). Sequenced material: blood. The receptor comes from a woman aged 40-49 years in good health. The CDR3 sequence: CAWETVGDTIYF. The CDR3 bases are TGTGCCTGGGAGACAGTCGGGGACACCATATATTTT.